This TCR beta chain was obtained from a study of blood T cell repertoires in COVID-19. Study-level background: There were acute and convalescent COVID-19 samples, and they came from the United States, Italy and Spain. The analysed material was cDNA or gDNA that came from T cells, B-cell-depleted T cells, or PBMCs.

Trimming left V 6 bases short and J 5 bases short, with 14 bases between. CDR1 is WSHSY and CDR2 is SAAADI in the germline V gene. CDR3 length equals 14 residues. In the study's own analysis: Amplifying reference gene primers gave estimates of nucleated cell counts. Some clones are missing from TCRdb's copy, which holds only in-frame ones; the method was immunoSEQ multiplex PCR. The DNA was the basis for D and trimming; V, J and clone size are from that table. The sample carries 150,000 or so clones, over 70% recorded once. The receptor was isolated from a man between 60 and 70 years old with acute or convalescent COVID-19. Sequenced material: peripheral blood. V usage is TRBV10-2 and J usage is TRBJ2-1; the D gene is possibly TRBD2 (6 bases). The chain's CDR3 is CASSKGGENNEQFF. CDR3 nucleotide sequence: TGCGCCAGCAGCAAGGGCGGGGAGAACAATGAGCAGTTCTTC.